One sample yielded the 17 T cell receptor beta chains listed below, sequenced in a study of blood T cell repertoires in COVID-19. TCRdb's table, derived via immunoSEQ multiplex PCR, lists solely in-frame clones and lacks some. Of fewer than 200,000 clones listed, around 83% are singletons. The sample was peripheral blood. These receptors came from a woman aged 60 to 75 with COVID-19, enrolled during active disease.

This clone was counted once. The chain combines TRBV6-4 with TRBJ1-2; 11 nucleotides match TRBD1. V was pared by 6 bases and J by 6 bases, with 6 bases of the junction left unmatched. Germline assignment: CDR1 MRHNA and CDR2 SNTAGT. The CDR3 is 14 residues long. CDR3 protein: CASRRGQGADGYTF. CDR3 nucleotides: TGTGCCAGCAGGCGAGGACAGGGGGCAGATGGCTACACCTTC.

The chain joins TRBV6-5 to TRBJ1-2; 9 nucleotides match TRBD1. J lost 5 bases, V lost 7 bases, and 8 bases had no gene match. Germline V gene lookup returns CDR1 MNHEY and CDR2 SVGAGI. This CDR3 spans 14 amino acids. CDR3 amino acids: CASTKGGTGYGYTF. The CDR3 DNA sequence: TGTGCCAGCACAAAGGGCGGGACAGGGTATGGCTACACCTTC.

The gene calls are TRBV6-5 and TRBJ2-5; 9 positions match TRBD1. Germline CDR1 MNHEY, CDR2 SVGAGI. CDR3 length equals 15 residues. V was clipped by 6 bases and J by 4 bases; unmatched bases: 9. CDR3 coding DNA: TGTGCCAGCAGACCACAGGGGGCAAGGGGAGAGACCCAGTACTTC. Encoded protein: CASRPQGARGETQYF.

CDR3 region: CASSLQGEGFSPLHF. The CDR3, as DNA: TGTGCCAGCAGTTTACAGGGGGAGGGTTTTTCACCCCTCCACTTT. V and J are TRBV6-5 and TRBJ1-6, with 8 bases lining up with TRBD1. The V segment lost 4 bases and the J segment 9 bases; nucleotides outside the gene matches: 8. The CDR3 sequence is 15 residues long. CDR1 and CDR2 from the germline V gene are MNHEY and SVGAGI.

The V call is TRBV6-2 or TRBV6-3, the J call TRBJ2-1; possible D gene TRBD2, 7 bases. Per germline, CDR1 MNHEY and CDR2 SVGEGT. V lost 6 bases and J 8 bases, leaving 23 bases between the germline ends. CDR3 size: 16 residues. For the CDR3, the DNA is TGTGCCAGCAGCCGCCGCGGGACGGGGGGCCGCTATGAGCAGTTCTTC. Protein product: CASSRRGTGGRYEQFF.

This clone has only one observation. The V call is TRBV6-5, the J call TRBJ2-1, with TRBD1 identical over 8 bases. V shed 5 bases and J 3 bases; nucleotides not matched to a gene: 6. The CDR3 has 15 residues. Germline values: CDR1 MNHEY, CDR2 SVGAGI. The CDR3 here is CASSPRDRIYNEQFF. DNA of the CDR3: TGTGCCAGCAGTCCGAGGGACAGGATCTACAATGAGCAGTTCTTC.

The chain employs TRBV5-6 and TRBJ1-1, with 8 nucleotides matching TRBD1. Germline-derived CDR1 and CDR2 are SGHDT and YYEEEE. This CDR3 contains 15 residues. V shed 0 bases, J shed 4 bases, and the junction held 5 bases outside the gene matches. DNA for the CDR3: TGTGCCAGCAGCTTGGTACAGGGGGGTATCACTGAAGCTTTCTTT. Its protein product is CASSLVQGGITEAFF.

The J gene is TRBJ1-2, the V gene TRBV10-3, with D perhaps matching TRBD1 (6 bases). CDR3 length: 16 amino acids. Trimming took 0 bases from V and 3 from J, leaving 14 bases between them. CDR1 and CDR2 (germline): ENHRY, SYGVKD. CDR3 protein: CAISESGGRDHYGYTF. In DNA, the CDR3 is TGTGCCATCAGTGAGTCAGGGGGGAGGGACCACTATGGCTACACCTTC.

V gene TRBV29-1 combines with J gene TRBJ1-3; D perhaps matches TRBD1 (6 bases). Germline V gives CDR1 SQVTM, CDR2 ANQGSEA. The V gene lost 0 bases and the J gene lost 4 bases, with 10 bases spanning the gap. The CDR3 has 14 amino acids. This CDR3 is CSVEEGAKGNTIYF. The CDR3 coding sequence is TGCAGCGTTGAAGAGGGGGCGAAGGGAAACACCATATATTTT. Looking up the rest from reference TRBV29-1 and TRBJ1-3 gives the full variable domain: SAVISQKPSRDICQRGTSLTIQCQVDSQVTMMFWYRQQPGQSLTLIATANQGSEATYESGFVIDKFPISRPNLTFSTLTVSNMSPEDSSIYLCSVEEGAKGNTIYFGEGSWLTVV.

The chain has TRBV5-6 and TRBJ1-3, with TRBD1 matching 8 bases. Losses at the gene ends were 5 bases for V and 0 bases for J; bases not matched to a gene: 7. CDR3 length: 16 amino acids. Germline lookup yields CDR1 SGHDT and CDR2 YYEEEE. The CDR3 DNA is TGTGCCAGCAGTAAAACAGGGGGACGCTCTGGAAACACCATATATTTT. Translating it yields CASSKTGGRSGNTIYF. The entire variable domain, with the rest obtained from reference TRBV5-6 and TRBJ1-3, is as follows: DAGVTQSPTHLIKTRGQQVTLRCSPKSGHDTVSWYQQALGQGPQFIFQYYEEEERQRGNFPDRFSGHQFPNYSSELNVNALLLGDSALYLCASSKTGGRSGNTIYFGEGSWLTVV.

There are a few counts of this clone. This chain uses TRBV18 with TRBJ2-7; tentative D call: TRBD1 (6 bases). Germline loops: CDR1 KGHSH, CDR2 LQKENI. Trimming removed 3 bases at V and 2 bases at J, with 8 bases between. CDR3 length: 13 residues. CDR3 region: CASSPDRTYEQYF. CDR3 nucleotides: TGTGCCAGCTCACCCGACAGGACCTACGAGCAGTACTTC.

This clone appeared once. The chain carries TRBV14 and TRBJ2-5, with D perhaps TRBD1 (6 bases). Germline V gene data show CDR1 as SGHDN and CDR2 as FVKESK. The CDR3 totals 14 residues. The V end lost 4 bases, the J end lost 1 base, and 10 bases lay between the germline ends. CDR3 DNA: TGTGCCAGCAGCCTCAGGGGATTCCAAGAGACCCAGTACTTC. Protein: CASSLRGFQETQYF. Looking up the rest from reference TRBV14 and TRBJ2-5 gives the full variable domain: EAGVTQFPSHSVIEKGQTVTLRCDPISGHDNLYWYRRVMGKEIKFLLHFVKESKQDESGMPNNRFLAERTGGTYSTLKVQPAELEDSGVYFCASSLRGFQETQYFGPGTRLLVL.

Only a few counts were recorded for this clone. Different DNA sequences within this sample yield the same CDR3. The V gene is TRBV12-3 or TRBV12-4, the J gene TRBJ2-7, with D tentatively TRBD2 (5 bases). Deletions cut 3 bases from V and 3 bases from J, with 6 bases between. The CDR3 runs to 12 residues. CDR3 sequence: CASSFRGYEQYF. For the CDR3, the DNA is TGTGCCAGCAGTTTCCGGGGCTACGAGCAGTACTTC.

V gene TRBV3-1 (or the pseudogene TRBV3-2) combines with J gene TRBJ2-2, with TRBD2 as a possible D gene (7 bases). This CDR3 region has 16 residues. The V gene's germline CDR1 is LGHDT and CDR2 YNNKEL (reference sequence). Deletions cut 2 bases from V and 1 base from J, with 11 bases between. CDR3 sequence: CASSQWGGQNTGELFF. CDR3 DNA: TGTGCCAGCAGCCAATGGGGGGGACAGAACACCGGGGAGCTGTTTTTT.

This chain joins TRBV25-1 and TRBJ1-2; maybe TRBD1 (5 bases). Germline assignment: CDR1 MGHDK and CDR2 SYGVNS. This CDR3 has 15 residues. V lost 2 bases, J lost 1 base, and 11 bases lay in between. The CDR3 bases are TGTGCCAGCAGTGAACCCAACAGGAATAACTATGGCTACACCTTC. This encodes CASSEPNRNNYGYTF.

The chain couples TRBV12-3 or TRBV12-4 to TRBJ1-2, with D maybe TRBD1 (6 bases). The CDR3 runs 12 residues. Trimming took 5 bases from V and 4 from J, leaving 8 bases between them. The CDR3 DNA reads TGTGCCAGCAGTGGACAGTTCTATGGCTACACCTTC. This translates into CASSGQFYGYTF.

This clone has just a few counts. In DNA, the CDR3 is TGTGCCAGCAGTCCACAGGGGATTGCTGAAGCTTTCTTT. Residues: CASSPQGIAEAFF. V gene TRBV7-3 combines with J gene TRBJ1-1, with TRBD1 matching 7 bases. Germline V lookup: CDR1 SGHTA, CDR2 FQGTGA. CDR3 length equals 13 residues. With 6 bases clipped from V and 6 bases from J, the junction kept 7 bases outside the gene matches. The complete variable domain, with remaining parts taken from reference TRBV7-3 and TRBJ1-1, reads GAGVSQTPSNKVTEKGKYVELRCDPISGHTALYWYRQSLGQGPEFLIYFQGTGAADDSGLPNDRFFAVRPEGSVSTLKIQRTERGDSAVYLCASSPQGIAEAFFGQGTRLTVV.